These T cell receptor beta chains were read from a single sample in a study of T-cell reconstitution after alpha-beta-depleted transplantation in children. TCRdb recomputed calls from the PCR reads with MiXCR, one row per CDR3 protein. The top ten hold about 2% of the sample, which has hundreds of thousands of distinct CDR3 sequences, over 9.5% seen once. This material consisted of PBMCs, taken before TCRalphabeta/CD19-depleted stem cell transplant. These receptors came from a child between 2 and 9 years old with inherited bone marrow failure, due to receive a stem cell transplant. Both conserved end residues are part of each CDR3. D genes are given only for firm matches. The size of a clone is reported for some rows only, either as once, few or many, or as a class for expanded clones.

clone size	J gene	V gene	D gene	CDR3 DNA	CDR3 protein
many	TRBJ2-2	TRBV4-3	.	TGCGCCAGCAGCCAAGACCCCCTGGGCAGGGGAACGAACACCGGGGAGCTGTTTTTT	CASSQDPLGRGTNTGELFF
many	TRBJ2-1	TRBV28	TRBD2	TGTGCCAGCGGTCCCGATGGGCGGGAGGGATACAATGAGCAGTTCTTC	CASGPDGREGYNEQFF
.	TRBJ1-1	TRBV7-9	.	TGTGCCAGCAGCTTAGCGACGGCGGCCGACACTGAAGCTTTCTTT	CASSLATAADTEAFF
.	TRBJ1-5	TRBV29-1	.	TGCAGCGCCGTCCTTAGGGGGGTAAATCAGCCCCAGCATTTT	CSAVLRGVNQPQHF
many	TRBJ2-7	TRBV19	TRBD2	TGTGCCAGTAGTATACTAGCGGGATATCCATACGAGCAGTACTTC	CASSILAGYPYEQYF
many	TRBJ1-1	TRBV4-3	TRBD1	TGCGCCAGCAGCCAAGATGGACAGGGGGGCAGTACTGAAGCTTTCTTT	CASSQDGQGGSTEAFF
.	TRBJ2-4	TRBV12-3/TRBV12-4	.	TGTGCCAGCAGTCAGGACAGCATGAAAAACATTCAGTACTTC	CASSQDSMKNIQYF
many	TRBJ1-6	TRBV5-1	.	TGCGCCAGCAGCCAGAGCTCCTATAATTCACCCCTCCACTTT	CASSQSSYNSPLHF
many	TRBJ2-2	TRBV20-1	TRBD1	TGCAGTGCTAGAGATCAGTCAGGGGGTTATGACACCGGGGAGCTGTTTTTT	CSARDQSGGYDTGELFF
many	TRBJ1-1	TRBV27	.	TGTGCCAGCAGTTTTGGGTCATCGAACACTGAAGCTTTCTTT	CASSFGSSNTEAFF
.	TRBJ2-5	TRBV9	.	TGTGCCAGCAGCCCATCCGGGACTCGTCTAGAGACCCAGTACTTC	CASSPSGTRLETQYF
.	TRBJ1-6	TRBV7-2	.	TGTGCCAGCAGCCCATTCGGCTCCTATAATTCACCCCTCCACTTT	CASSPFGSYNSPLHF
once	TRBJ2-3	TRBV5-4	TRBD2	TGTGCCAGCTTATTTGCGGGAGGCGCCACAGATACGCAGTATTTT	CASLFAGGATDTQYF
few	TRBJ1-1	TRBV4-3	TRBD1	TGCGCCAGCAGCCACGAACAGGGGGAGGGTGAAGCTTTCTTT	CASSHEQGEGEAFF
many	TRBJ2-3	TRBV5-1	TRBD2	TGCGCCAGCAGCACGGGACTAGCGGGAGTAACGCAGTATTTT	CASSTGLAGVTQYF
many	TRBJ1-1	TRBV5-1	TRBD1	TGCGCCAGCAGCGCCGGGACAGGGGGCATTTTTGAAGCTTTCTTT	CASSAGTGGIFEAFF
many	TRBJ2-7	TRBV6-5	.	TGTGCCAGCAGTTACGGGGGGGCCGAGCAGTACTTC	CASSYGGAEQYF
many	TRBJ2-1	TRBV18	.	TGTGCCAGCTCCCCCATGAAGAGGGCGATAACCTACAATGAGCAGTTCTTC	CASSPMKRAITYNEQFF
many	TRBJ1-3	TRBV21-1	.	TGTGCCAGCAGCCCCCCGGGACAGGGGGCTTCTGGAAACACCATATATTTT	CASSPPGQGASGNTIYF
many	TRBJ2-3	TRBV7-8	.	TGTGCCAGCAGCTTAGAAGAATCGGATACGCAGTATTTT	CASSLEESDTQYF
many	TRBJ2-2	TRBV9	TRBD2	TGTGCCAGCAGCGCGGGACTAGCGGGCACCGGGGAGCTGTTTTTT	CASSAGLAGTGELFF
many	TRBJ2-7	TRBV10-2	.	TGCGCCAGCAGGCAGCCACGGGGCGAGCAGTACTTC	CASRQPRGEQYF
many	TRBJ2-7	TRBV29-1	.	TGCAGCGCCGGAGAAACAGGGAATCGCGAGCAGTACTTC	CSAGETGNREQYF
few	TRBJ1-5	TRBV4-1	.	TGCGCCAGCAGCCCCCATGGGCTTAGCAATCAGCCCCAGCATTTT	CASSPHGLSNQPQHF
many	TRBJ2-2	TRBV5-1	TRBD1	TGCGCCAGCAGCGTGGGGACAGGGTTGGACACCGGGGAGCTGTTTTTT	CASSVGTGLDTGELFF
many	TRBJ2-7	TRBV20-1	TRBD2	TGCAGTGCCAAGGGAGAGCGGGAGGGCCCGGGGCTCGAGCAGTACTTC	CSAKGEREGPGLEQYF
many	TRBJ2-1	TRBV9	.	TGTGCCAGCCCAATCTTCGGGACCCATGAGCAGTTCTTC	CASPIFGTHEQFF
many	TRBJ2-7	TRBV7-9	.	TGTGCCAGCAGCCCACCCCGCCAGATCTACGAGCAGTACTTC	CASSPPRQIYEQYF
many	TRBJ1-6	TRBV7-9	.	TGTGCCAGCAGCCAGGAGTGGCCGAGCTCCTATAATTCACCCCTCCACTTT	CASSQEWPSSYNSPLHF
many	TRBJ2-6	TRBV20-1	.	TGCAGTGCTAGGGTCTCTGGGGCCAACGTCCTGACTTTC	CSARVSGANVLTF
.	TRBJ2-1	TRBV11-2	TRBD2	TGTGCCAGCAGCTTAGATCCTGGACTAGCGCTCTACAATGGGCAGTTCTTC	CASSLDPGLALYNGQFF
many	TRBJ2-1	TRBV11-2	.	TGTGCCAGCAGCTTTTCAGGGACGAGCTCCTACAATGAGCAGTTCTTC	CASSFSGTSSYNEQFF
many	TRBJ2-1	TRBV10-3	.	TGTGCCATGGCAGGAGGGAACAATGAGCAGTTCTTC	CAMAGGNNEQFF
many	TRBJ2-7	TRBV30	TRBD1	TGTGCCTGGAGTGCGCAGGGGGATAGCTCCTACGAGCAGTACTTC	CAWSAQGDSSYEQYF
many	TRBJ2-5	TRBV7-2	.	TGTGCCAGCAGCCTATCCCGAGACCAAGAGACCCAGTACTTC	CASSLSRDQETQYF
many	TRBJ2-2	TRBV7-9	TRBD2	TGTGCCAGCAGCCCAACTAGCGCCGGGGAGCTGTTTTTT	CASSPTSAGELFF
many	TRBJ1-2	TRBV7-9	.	TGTGCCAGCAGCTTAGGCTCAGGATTCTATGGCTACACCTTC	CASSLGSGFYGYTF
many	TRBJ1-5	TRBV12-3/TRBV12-4	.	TGTGCCAGCAGTCGGGACGTGGGGAATCAGCCCCAGCATTTT	CASSRDVGNQPQHF
many	TRBJ2-7	TRBV5-1	.	TGCGCCAGCAGCTTGGGGGACATCCTTCGGGAGCAGTACTTC	CASSLGDILREQYF
many	TRBJ2-2	TRBV7-9	.	TGTGCCAGCAGCTTAGCGCCGGTCGGGGAGCTGTTTTTT	CASSLAPVGELFF
few	TRBJ2-3	TRBV5-4	.	TGTGCCAGCAGCTTGCTCGTCCCTTCCACAGATACGCAGTATTTT	CASSLLVPSTDTQYF
many	TRBJ2-2	TRBV4-3	.	TGCGCCAGCAGCCAAGATAGGAGTAGCGTGGGCACCGGGGAGCTGTTTTTT	CASSQDRSSVGTGELFF
.	TRBJ2-7	TRBV19	TRBD1	TGTGCCATTCCCACAGGACAGGAGGCCTACGAGCAGTACTTC	CAIPTGQEAYEQYF
.	TRBJ2-2	TRBV27	TRBD1	TGTGCCAGCAGTTTAAGGCGACAGGGGGGCACCGGGGAGCTGTTTTTT	CASSLRRQGGTGELFF
many	TRBJ2-3	TRBV5-6	TRBD1	TGTGCCAGCAGCGGGGACAGTTACACAGATACGCAGTATTTT	CASSGDSYTDTQYF